This passage covers 24 T cell receptor beta chains from one sample sequenced in a study of T cells in Graves' hyperthyroidism and ophthalmopathy. TCR beta CDR3 region amplification was performed from RNA transcripts. RT-PCR in the first round (using the HTBI primer set) targeted the TCR CDR3. TCRdb reanalysed the multiplex PCR reads using MiXCR and keeps one entry per CDR3 protein. Of approximately 600,000 distinct CDR3 sequences in the sample, 15% to 20% are singletons; the top ten hold around 4%. The material sequenced was blood. Receptor source: a woman in her twenties or thirties with Graves' hyperthyroidism.

The chain uses TRBV20-1 and TRBJ1-5; 7 bases match TRBD1. CDR1 DFQATT and CDR2 SNEGSKA come from the germline V gene (reference sequence). V lost 6 bases and J lost 4; bases outside the gene matches: 6. There are 13 residues in the CDR3. CDR3: CSARIQGNQPQHF. CDR3 DNA: TGCAGTGCCCGGATACAGGGGAATCAGCCCCAGCATTTT.

This clonotype has just a few counts. The chain recombines TRBV7-8 with TRBJ2-1; D remains ambiguous. V shed 3 bases and J shed 0 bases, with 15 bases lying between them. Germline loops: CDR1 SGHVS, CDR2 FQNEAQ. This CDR3 is built from 17 residues. The CDR3, as DNA: TGTGCCAGCAGCTTTCCCATTAGTCACAGCTCCTACAATGAGCAGTTCTTC. Its protein is CASSFPISHSSYNEQFF.

This clonotype was seen at least ten times. This chain uses TRBV7-9 with TRBJ2-5, with TRBD2 identical over 16 bases. V shed 6 bases, J shed 1 base, and the junction held 5 bases outside the gene matches. This CDR3 spans 17 amino acids. Germline CDR1 is SEHNR and CDR2 is FQNEAQ (reference sequence). CDR3 nucleotides: TGTGCCAGCAGACCCGGGACTAGCGGGAGGGTCCAAGAGACCCAGTACTTC. It codes for CASRPGTSGRVQETQYF.

This clonotype was found a few times. V and J are TRBV30 and TRBJ2-2, with D possibly TRBD1 on 5 matching bases. This CDR3 is built from 16 residues. V gave up 2 bases and J gave up 1 base, with 14 bases separating them. In germline, CDR1 is GTSNPN, CDR2 SVGIG (reference sequence). CDR3 bases: TGTGCCTGGAGTTCCCTGGCAGGGTTGAACACCGGGGAGCTGTTTTTT. Protein: CAWSSLAGLNTGELFF.

This chain joins TRBV6-2 or TRBV6-3 and TRBJ1-2; TRBD1 matches 10 bases. The CDR3 loop spans 15 amino acids. The V segment lost 6 bases and the J segment 5 bases; nucleotides outside the gene matches: 9. Germline CDR1 is MNHEY and CDR2 is SVGEGT. The CDR3 sequence is CASSTRDRGRYGYTF. The CDR3 nucleotides are TGTGCCAGCAGCACCAGGGACAGGGGAAGGTATGGCTACACCTTC.

The chain uses TRBV13 and TRBJ2-1; the match to TRBD1 covers 7 bases. Germline loops: CDR1 PRHDT, CDR2 FYEKMQ (reference sequence). V lost 4 bases, J lost 0 bases, and 3 bases stayed unmatched. CDR3 length equals 15 residues. CDR3 sequence reads: CASSSGTDSYNEQFF. CDR3 DNA: TGTGCCAGCAGCTCCGGGACAGACTCCTACAATGAGCAGTTCTTC.

This chain uses TRBV30 with TRBJ2-5; 7 bases match TRBD1. In germline, CDR1 is GTSNPN, CDR2 SVGIG (reference sequence). V was pared by 4 bases and J by 1 base, with 3 bases of the junction left unmatched. This CDR3 has 13 amino acids. CDR3 in DNA: TGTGCCTGGACAGGGGGTGTCCAAGAGACCCAGTACTTC. It encodes CAWTGGVQETQYF.

This clonotype has a count of ten or more. The V gene is TRBV30, the J gene TRBJ1-1; D is unclear. Germline V gene lookup returns CDR1 GTSNPN and CDR2 SVGIG (reference sequence). The CDR3 is made up of 12 amino acids. The ends were cut back, 2 bases at V and 0 bases at J, with 4 bases in the middle. CDR3 amino acids: CAWSPLNTEAFF. The CDR3 coding sequence is TGTGCCTGGAGTCCTCTGAACACTGAAGCTTTCTTT.

Ten or more counts support this clonotype. V is TRBV12-3 or TRBV12-4 and J is TRBJ2-1; D is undetermined. V was trimmed by 5 bases and J by 8 bases, leaving 10 bases between them. The CDR3 is 12 amino acids. This chain's CDR3 is CASSPSIDEQFF. For the CDR3, the DNA is TGTGCCAGCAGTCCAAGTATCGATGAGCAGTTCTTC.

This clonotype was observed once. This sequence may be a read error, since a much larger clone differs from it by one base. The V and J genes are TRBV29-1 and TRBJ1-2; D is unresolved. Per the germline V gene, CDR1 is SQVTM and CDR2 is ANQGSEA. V was pared by 0 bases and J by 2 bases, with 7 bases between. The CDR3 covers 13 residues. The chain's CDR3 is CSVEEARNYGYTF. CDR3 sequence (DNA): TGCAGCGTTGAAGAGGCAAGGAACTATGGCTACACCTTC.

The CDR3 nucleotides read TGTGCCAGCAGCCAAGGAGGAGCGGGAGGGCCAAAGGGTACGCAGTATTTT. This encodes CASSQGGAGGPKGTQYF. The chain recombines TRBV3-1 with TRBJ2-3, with 10 bases matching TRBD2. With V trimmed by 1 base and J by 8 bases, 12 bases remained unmatched. From germline, CDR1 is LGHDT and CDR2 YNNKEL (reference sequence). The CDR3 is 17 amino acids.

The rearrangement joins TRBV6-5 to TRBJ2-1, with D possibly being TRBD1 or TRBD2 (5 bases each). Germline CDR1 MNHEY, CDR2 SVGAGI. V lost 2 bases to trimming and J lost 3 bases, with 11 bases between them. CDR3 length equals 15 residues. The CDR3 sequence: CASSYERGHYNEQFF. CDR3 sequence (DNA): TGTGCCAGCAGTTACGAGAGGGGCCACTACAATGAGCAGTTCTTC.

This clonotype was detected a few times. The chain links TRBV29-1 to TRBJ2-2; D is undetermined. Trimming took off 6 bases at V and 8 bases at J, with 16 bases between the two ends. Germline V CDR1 and CDR2: SQVTM, ANQGSEA. The CDR3 extends over 13 amino acids. The CDR3 bases are TGCAGCGTCCAAGGGAACCTTGCAGGGGAGCTGTTTTTT. Translated, it gives CSVQGNLAGELFF.

The chain employs TRBV7-3 and TRBJ2-2; D is unclear. The ends were cut back, 8 bases at V and 4 bases at J, with 8 bases in the middle. The CDR3 runs 12 residues. The germline CDR1 and CDR2 sequences are SGHTA and FQGTGA. This chain's CDR3 is CASRTSTGELFF. In DNA, the CDR3 is TGTGCCAGCCGGACGAGCACCGGGGAGCTGTTTTTT.

This clonotype was found many times. CDR3 in amino acids: CASSSPTGKENGYTF. CDR3 nucleotide sequence: TGTGCCAGCAGTTCGCCGACGGGGAAAGAAAATGGCTACACCTTC. The V and J genes are TRBV28 and TRBJ1-2; D gene unclear. CDR3 length: 15 residues. Trimming removed 4 bases at V and 6 bases at J, with 18 bases between. Germline values: CDR1 MDHEN, CDR2 SYDVKM.

This clonotype has just a few counts. DNA of the CDR3: TGTGCCAGCAGCCAAGACCCAAATAGCGGGAGGAGCACAGATACGCAGTATTTT. This translates into CASSQDPNSGRSTDTQYF. The chain couples TRBV3-1 to TRBJ2-3, with 10 bases lining up with TRBD2. Germline CDR1 is LGHDT and CDR2 is YNNKEL (reference sequence). Losses at the gene ends were 0 bases for V and 0 bases for J; bases not matched to a gene: 6. The CDR3 spans 18 residues.

The chain joins TRBV7-3 to TRBJ2-7; D may be TRBD2 (6 bases). In germline, CDR1 is SGHTA, CDR2 FQGTGA. V was pared by 7 bases and J by 0 bases, with 13 bases between. The CDR3 extends over 14 amino acids. The CDR3 here is CASTGTSSSYEQYF. The CDR3 DNA reads TGTGCCAGCACCGGGACTTCTTCCTCCTACGAGCAGTACTTC.

This clonotype has ten or more counts. V usage is TRBV6-1 and J usage is TRBJ2-7; D may be TRBD1 (5 bases). In germline, CDR1 is MNHNS, CDR2 SASEGT. Between the trimmed V and J ends, which lost 5 bases and 3 bases, there was a span of 14 bases. The CDR3 runs 14 residues. In DNA form, the CDR3 reads TGTGCCAGCAGTTACCGGGCAGGGATCTACGAGCAGTACTTC. Amino acid sequence: CASSYRAGIYEQYF.

This clonotype showed up just a few times. The CDR3 spells CASSLGLAGATSGELFF. The CDR3 DNA sequence: TGTGCCAGCTCACTAGGACTAGCGGGAGCGACTTCCGGGGAGCTGTTTTTT. The V gene is TRBV18, the J gene TRBJ2-2, with 13 positions matching TRBD2. Germline V gene sequence: CDR1 KGHSH, CDR2 LQKENI. The CDR3 is made up of 17 amino acids. V shed 4 bases and J 6 bases; nucleotides not matched to a gene: 8.

The V and J genes are TRBV18 and TRBJ2-1; 7 bases are a match to TRBD2. From germline, CDR1 is KGHSH and CDR2 LQKENI. This CDR3 has 17 residues. V lost 2 bases and J lost 6; bases outside the gene matches: 13. CDR3 residues: CASSPGGAGAGGNEQFF. In DNA form, the CDR3 reads TGTGCCAGCTCACCAGGAGGGGCGGGAGCTGGGGGCAATGAGCAGTTCTTC.

This clonotype was seen at least ten times. The rearrangement uses TRBV27 and TRBJ2-2; 8 bases are a match to TRBD1. CDR3 size: 16 residues. The V gene end was trimmed by 2 bases and the J gene end by 4 bases; junction bases not matched to a gene: 6. CDR1 is MNHEY and CDR2 is SMNVEV in the germline V gene (reference sequence). The CDR3 here is CASSLTDRDGTGELFF. In DNA form, the CDR3 reads TGTGCCAGCAGTTTAACGGACAGGGACGGCACCGGGGAGCTGTTTTTT.

In its sample, this clonotype was seen many times. V and J are TRBV27 and TRBJ2-7; TRBD1 might be the D (5 bases). V was cut by 6 bases and J by 0 bases, with 12 bases left in between. The CDR3 sequence is 14 residues long. The germline V gene encodes CDR1 MNHEY and CDR2 SMNVEV (reference sequence). The CDR3 DNA is TGTGCCAGCAGCCCTCGACAGTTCTCCTACGAGCAGTACTTC. This codes for CASSPRQFSYEQYF.

Notes on this clonotype: This sequence may be a read error, since a much larger clone differs from it by one base. The chain has TRBV2 and TRBJ2-1; D is undetermined. CDR3 length equals 13 residues. Looked up from germline, CDR1 is SNHLY and CDR2 is FYNNEI. In DNA, the CDR3 is TGTGCCAGCGGTGAAGCGCGACTCCCTGAGCAGTTCTTC. Residues: CASGEARLPEQFF.

This clonotype was recorded a few times. V usage is TRBV4-2 and J usage is TRBJ2-7; D gene unclear. Germline V lookup: CDR1 LGHNA, CDR2 YNFKEQ. The CDR3 consists of 15 residues. Trimming took off 0 bases at V and 2 bases at J, with 11 bases between the two ends. The CDR3 loop reads CASSQDGGEPYEQYF. In DNA, the CDR3 is TGTGCCAGCAGCCAAGATGGTGGGGAACCCTACGAGCAGTACTTC.